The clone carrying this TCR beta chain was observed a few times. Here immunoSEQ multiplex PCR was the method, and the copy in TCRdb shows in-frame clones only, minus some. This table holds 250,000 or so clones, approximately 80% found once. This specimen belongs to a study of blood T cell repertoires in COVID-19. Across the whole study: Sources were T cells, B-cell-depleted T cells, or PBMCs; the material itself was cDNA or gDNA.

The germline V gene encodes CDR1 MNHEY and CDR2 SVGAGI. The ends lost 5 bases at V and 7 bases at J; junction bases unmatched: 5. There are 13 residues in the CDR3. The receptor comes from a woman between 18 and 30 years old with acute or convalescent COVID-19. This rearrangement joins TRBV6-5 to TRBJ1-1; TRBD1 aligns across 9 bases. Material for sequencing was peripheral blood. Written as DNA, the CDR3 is TGTGCCAGCAGTCGGGACAGGGTCCTTGAAGCTTTCTTT. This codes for CASSRDRVLEAFF.